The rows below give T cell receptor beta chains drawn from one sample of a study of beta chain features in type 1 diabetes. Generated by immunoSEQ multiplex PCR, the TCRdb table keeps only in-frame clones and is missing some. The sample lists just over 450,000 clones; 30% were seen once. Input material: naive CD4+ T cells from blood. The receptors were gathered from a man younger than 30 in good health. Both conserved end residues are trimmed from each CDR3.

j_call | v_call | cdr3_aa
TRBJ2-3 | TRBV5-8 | ASSPLRGVPDTQY
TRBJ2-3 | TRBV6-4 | ASRPGTSGTDTQY
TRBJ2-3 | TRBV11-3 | ASSLGQTSTDTQY
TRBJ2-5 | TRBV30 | AWSQSVYRRYQETQY
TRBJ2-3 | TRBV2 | ASTGVTDTQY
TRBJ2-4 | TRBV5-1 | ASSLGTSGSDIQY
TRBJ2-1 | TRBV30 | AFRTGSLGEQF
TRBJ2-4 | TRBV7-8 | ASSLRETKNIQY
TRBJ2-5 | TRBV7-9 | ASSLMTGGVETQY
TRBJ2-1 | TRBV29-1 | SVTGTVYNEQF
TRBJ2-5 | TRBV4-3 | ASSQGEGARAETQY
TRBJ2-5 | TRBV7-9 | ASIKTGGETQY
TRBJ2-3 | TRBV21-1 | ASSKPGISSTDTQY
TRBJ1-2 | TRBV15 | ATSRDLVPVGYT
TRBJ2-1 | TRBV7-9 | ASSLTSGYNEQF
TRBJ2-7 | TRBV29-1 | SVEEGPTSELTYEQY
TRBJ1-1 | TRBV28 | ASSSRGRRTEAF
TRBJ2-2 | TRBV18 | ASSPIQGAATGELF
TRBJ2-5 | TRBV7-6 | ASSPNPLLAGDGETQY
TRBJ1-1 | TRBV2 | ASSEVKAF
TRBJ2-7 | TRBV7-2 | ASSLAPGNTYEQY
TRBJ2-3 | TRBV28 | ASSVDRGRTDTQY
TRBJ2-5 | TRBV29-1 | SVERDRQETQY
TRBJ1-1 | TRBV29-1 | SVESGATNTEAF
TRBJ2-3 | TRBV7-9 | ASSGRDSTDTQY
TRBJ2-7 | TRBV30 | AWSVQAGSSYEQY
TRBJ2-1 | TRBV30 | AWSVHRYNEQF
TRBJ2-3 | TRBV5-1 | ASSVDRGTDTQY
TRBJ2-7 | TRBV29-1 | SVSRLYEQY
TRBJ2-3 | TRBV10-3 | AISQGANTDTQY
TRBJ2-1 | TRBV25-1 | ASSAGLAGKNEQF
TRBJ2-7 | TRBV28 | ASSPTHSVQY
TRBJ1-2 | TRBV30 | ACPGGGDGYT
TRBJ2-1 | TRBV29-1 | SVEDRAGALDEQF